The 2 T cell receptor beta chains below all came from one sample that was sequenced in a study of CXCR3-negative and CXCR3-positive naive CD8 T cells. The study, taken as a whole, reports: The TRB CDR3s that CXCR3-positive naive cells carried were more hydrophobic than those of CXCR3-negative naive cells.

All TRB cDNA libraries came from 5' RACE performed with UMI labels. TCRdb reprocessed the 5' RACE reads and stores each CDR3 protein as one record, lacking DNA. Recorded for this sample: some 130,000 distinct CDR3 sequences. These TCRs' antigens remain unknown. Input material: naive CXCR3+ CD8+ T cells from blood. Subset in this sample: CD45RO-CCR7+CD27+CD95- naive CD8+ T cells expressing CXCR3 (TNR3+). These TCRs come from a human donor in good health. Some clones in this sample may be carry-over from other donors' samples.

This rearrangement joins TRBV5-1 to TRBJ2-1. Looked up from germline, CDR1 is SGHRS and CDR2 is YFSETQ. The CDR3 has 16 residues. CDR3: CASSFLVMGNNNEQFF.

The J gene is TRBJ2-7, the V gene TRBV29-1. Germline V gene sequence: CDR1 SQVTM, CDR2 ANQGSEA. This CDR3 is 15 amino acids long. The CDR3 loop reads CSVSVGDNGRYEQYF.